A single TCR beta chain is shown here with its context. CDR3 length equals 18 residues. Per germline, CDR1 LGHNA and CDR2 YSLEER. Trimming cost V 4 bases and J 6 bases; bases outside gene matches: 10. Original processing notes: Reference gene primers were amplified, and this amplification served to estimate nucleated cell counts. Produced via immunoSEQ multiplex PCR; TCRdb's table is partial and in-frame only. Clone size and V and J calls were adopted from that table, with D and trimming inferred from the DNA. The repertoire includes under 200,000 clones, around 90% of them detected once, and 2% to 2.5% sits in the top ten. This record comes from a study of blood T cell repertoires in COVID-19. Across the study: Italy, Spain and the United States were the sources of the convalescent and acute COVID-19 samples. T cells, B-cell-depleted T cells, or PBMCs supplied cDNA or gDNA.

Sample: peripheral blood. V usage is TRBV4-3 and J usage is TRBJ2-1; 15 bases are shared with TRBD2. The origin of this receptor is a man between 45 and 60 years old who had recovered from COVID-19. CDR3 region: CASSLLGLAGGSSNEQFF. In DNA, the CDR3 is TGCGCCAGCAGCCTCTTGGGACTAGCGGGAGGAAGTAGCAATGAGCAGTTCTTC.